Below, 10 T cell receptor beta chains from the same sample are listed, as sequenced in a study of T cells in Graves' hyperthyroidism and ophthalmopathy. The TCR beta CDR3 regions underwent amplification using RNA transcripts as the source. Using the HTBI primer set, a first-round RT-PCR was run on the TCR CDR3. One entry per CDR3 protein results from TCRdb running MiXCR on the multiplex PCR reads. The repertoire consists of some 380,000 distinct CDR3 sequences, with roughly 14% occurring once and the leading ten covering less than 25%. Material: blood. The source is a man aged 25 to 45 with Graves' hyperthyroidism that later progressed to Graves' ophthalmopathy.

This clonotype has a handful of counts. The chain couples TRBV29-1 to TRBJ2-7, with D possibly being TRBD1 or TRBD2 (5 bases each). The CDR3 runs to 13 residues. The germline gives CDR1 SQVTM, CDR2 ANQGSEA. Between the trimmed V and J ends, which lost 6 bases and 7 bases, there was a span of 19 bases. This chain's CDR3 is CSVGTRTGREQYF. The CDR3 DNA follows: TGCAGCGTCGGGACGCGGACGGGTCGGGAGCAGTACTTC.

This clonotype was detected only a few times. The rearrangement joins TRBV9 to TRBJ2-5; D is uncertain. This CDR3 has 15 residues. The V end lost 4 bases, the J end lost 5 bases, and 18 bases lay between the germline ends. Germline V lookup: CDR1 SGDLS, CDR2 YYNGEE. Written as DNA, the CDR3 is TGTGCCAGCAGCTCCGGTCCTTCCTATGCGGAGACCCAGTACTTC. This encodes CASSSGPSYAETQYF.

This chain uses TRBV5-6 with TRBJ1-1; D gene unclear. Deletions cut 3 bases from V and 3 bases from J, with 12 bases between. The CDR3 totals 14 residues. Germline V CDR1 and CDR2: SGHDT, YYEEEE. CDR3 sequence: CASSSARRHTEAFF. The DNA of the CDR3 is TGTGCCAGCAGCTCCGCACGGCGTCACACTGAAGCTTTCTTT.

The CDR3 is CASSASWDYGYTF. CDR3 nucleotides: TGTGCCAGCAGCGCCTCTTGGGATTATGGCTACACCTTC. The chain carries TRBV9 and TRBJ1-2; D unclear. The V end lost 3 bases, the J end lost 5 bases, and 11 bases lay between the germline ends. Germline V gives CDR1 SGDLS, CDR2 YYNGEE. The CDR3 length is 13 residues.

This chain connects TRBV7-6 to TRBJ2-2; 7 bases fit TRBD2. This CDR3 spans 17 amino acids. Looked up from germline, CDR1 is SGHVS and CDR2 is FNYEAQ. V shed 5 bases and J 5 bases; nucleotides not matched to a gene: 14. The CDR3 DNA reads TGTGCCAGCAGCATCCGGGGCCAGCGGGATAAAACCGGGGAGCTGTTTTTT. Protein product: CASSIRGQRDKTGELFF. Variable domain in full (rest from reference TRBV7-6 and TRBJ2-2): GAGVSQSPRYKVTKRGQDVALRCDPISGHVSLYWYRQALGQGPEFLTYFNYEAQQDKSGLPNDRFSAERPEGSISTLTIQRTEQRDSAMYRCASSIRGQRDKTGELFFGEGSRLTVL.

This clonotype has at least ten counts. The chain uses TRBV18 and TRBJ1-2; D call uncertain. The length of the CDR3 is 14 residues. Trimming cost V 0 bases and J 7 bases, with 12 bases left between them. Germline V gene data show CDR1 as KGHSH and CDR2 as LQKENI. CDR3: CASSPPLAGGGYTF. CDR3 nucleotides: TGTGCCAGCTCACCACCGTTAGCGGGAGGTGGCTACACCTTC.

In this sample, this clonotype turned up many times. V and J are TRBV6-1 and TRBJ1-5; D may be TRBD1 (6 bases). Germline V gene data show CDR1 as MNHNS and CDR2 as SASEGT. Trimming left V 2 bases short and J 0 bases short, with 17 bases between. This CDR3 is built from 18 residues. CDR3 sequence reads: CASSEFFGTKYSNQPQHF. CDR3 nucleotides: TGTGCCAGCAGTGAATTTTTTGGGACAAAATATAGCAATCAGCCCCAGCATTTT.

Ten or more counts support this clonotype. CDR3 residues: CASSLSPEAFF. CDR3 in DNA: TGTGCCAGCAGCTTATCTCCTGAAGCTTTCTTT. The chain employs TRBV7-9 and TRBJ1-1; no definite D call. Germline values: CDR1 SEHNR, CDR2 FQNEAQ (reference sequence). The V end was cut by 2 bases, the J end by 6 bases, with 4 bases between. CDR3 length: 11 amino acids.

This clonotype has at least ten counts. This chain joins TRBV24-1 and TRBJ2-5; the D gene is possibly TRBD2 (5 bases). V was shortened by 3 bases and J by 5 bases, with 12 bases between the two germline ends. This CDR3 is 14 amino acids long. Germline V gives CDR1 KGHDR, CDR2 SFDVKD. CDR3 coding DNA: TGTGCCACCAGTGATACGGGGAGTTGGGAGACCCAGTACTTC. Amino acid sequence: CATSDTGSWETQYF.

This clonotype occurred many times. The chain couples TRBV28 to TRBJ1-5; possible D gene TRBD1, 6 bases. The V gene's germline CDR1 is MDHEN and CDR2 SYDVKM. The V gene lost 6 bases and the J gene lost 3 bases, with 18 bases spanning the gap. This CDR3 spans 16 amino acids. DNA for the CDR3: TGTGCCAGCAGCCCACCGACGACAGGCTTCAATCAGCCCCAGCATTTT. The encoded protein is CASSPPTTGFNQPQHF.